This is a list of T cell receptor beta chains from one sample in a study of neurological immune-mediated disorders. TCRdb reanalysed the 5' RACE reads using MiXCR and keeps one entry per CDR3 protein. The sample yields 95,000 to 110,000 distinct CDR3 sequences, 10% to 11% seen once. The sequencing input was PBMCs. The receptors stem from a female donor with HTLV-1-associated myelopathy (HAM/TSP). Both conserved end residues are part of each CDR3. Fields, in order: J gene, V gene, clone size, D gene, CDR3 protein, CDR3 DNA. D genes are given only for firm matches. Only some rows state a clone size, as once, few, many or a class for expanded clones.

TRBJ2-7	TRBV4-2	few	TRBD2	CASSQGSSGEGYEQYF	TGTGCCAGCAGCCAGGGCTCTAGCGGGGAAGGGTACGAGCAGTACTTC
TRBJ2-1	TRBV27	many	NA	CASSLEEGAPGYEQFF	TGTGCCAGCAGTTTAGAGGAGGGGGCGCCGGGTTATGAGCAGTTCTTC
TRBJ1-3	TRBV19	NA	NA	CASSRTATIYF	TGTGCCAGTAGCCGGACAGCCACCATATATTTT
TRBJ2-7	TRBV12-3/TRBV12-4	many	NA	CASSLLAGRSYEQYF	TGTGCCAGCAGTTTGCTAGCAGGTCGCTCCTACGAGCAGTACTTC
TRBJ2-5	TRBV5-1	many	NA	CASSHHGAAQETQYF	TGCGCCAGCAGCCACCATGGGGCCGCCCAAGAGACCCAGTACTTC
TRBJ2-7	TRBV5-1	many	TRBD1	CASSLVTGGAYEQYF	TGCGCCAGCAGCTTGGTTACAGGGGGCGCGTACGAGCAGTACTTC
TRBJ2-7	TRBV7-2	many	NA	CASSKTGTEQYF	TGTGCCAGCAGCAAAACAGGGACCGAGCAGTACTTC
TRBJ2-7	TRBV7-9	few	NA	CASSSGRESSEQYF	TGTGCCAGCAGCTCGGGTAGGGAGTCTAGCGAGCAGTACTTC
TRBJ2-1	TRBV7-9	many	TRBD1	CASSVDPTGGAFF	TGTGCCAGCAGCGTAGATCCGACAGGGGGGGCGTTCTTC
TRBJ1-2	TRBV27	many	TRBD1	CASSFDPSQGANYGYTF	TGTGCCAGCAGTTTCGACCCCTCTCAGGGGGCCAACTATGGCTACACCTTC
TRBJ1-2	TRBV5-1	few	NA	CASRDGPEEGYTF	TGCGCCAGCCGGGACGGGCCAGAGGAAGGCTACACCTTC
TRBJ1-2	TRBV25-1	many	NA	CASSGIAFNYGYTF	TGTGCCAGCAGTGGAATAGCTTTTAACTATGGCTACACCTTC
TRBJ2-1	TRBV12-3/TRBV12-4	NA	TRBD2	CASSSSTSGGAGEQFF	TGTGCCAGCAGCTCATCTACTAGCGGGGGGGCGGGTGAGCAGTTCTTC
TRBJ2-1	TRBV5-1	many	NA	CASSLRSGSEVEQFF	TGCGCCAGCAGCTTGCGGTCAGGGTCGGAGGTTGAGCAGTTCTTC
TRBJ2-1	TRBV4-1	many	TRBD2	CASSPRLAGGQIIYNEQFF	TGCGCCAGCAGCCCGAGACTAGCGGGGGGGCAAATTATCTACAATGAGCAGTTCTTC
TRBJ2-6	TRBV5-1	few	NA	CASSVQGTGANVLTF	TGCGCCAGCAGCGTACAGGGAACTGGGGCCAACGTCCTGACTTTC
TRBJ2-3	TRBV11-2	NA	NA	CASSLGLISTDTQYF	TGTGCCAGCAGCTTAGGACTAATAAGCACAGATACGCAGTATTTT
TRBJ1-5	TRBV5-1	many	TRBD1	CASSFDRGRHQPQHF	TGCGCCAGCAGCTTCGACAGGGGGAGACATCAGCCCCAGCATTTT
TRBJ1-4	TRBV29-1	many	NA	CSVENHGEKLFF	TGCAGCGTTGAGAACCATGGGGAAAAACTGTTTTTT
TRBJ2-7	TRBV20-1	many	TRBD2	CSARQAGGLYEQYF	TGCAGTGCTAGACAAGCGGGGGGACTGTACGAGCAGTACTTC
TRBJ2-1	TRBV7-9	few	TRBD1	CASRKPGQGANNEQFF	TGTGCCAGCAGGAAGCCGGGACAGGGGGCGAACAATGAGCAGTTCTTC
TRBJ2-2	TRBV20-1	many	NA	CSARDFGQENTGELFF	TGCAGTGCTAGAGATTTTGGCCAGGAGAACACCGGGGAGCTGTTTTTT
TRBJ2-2	TRBV5-1	many	TRBD2	CASSPIAGHANTGELFF	TGCGCCAGCAGCCCTATAGCGGGGCACGCGAACACCGGGGAGCTGTTTTTT